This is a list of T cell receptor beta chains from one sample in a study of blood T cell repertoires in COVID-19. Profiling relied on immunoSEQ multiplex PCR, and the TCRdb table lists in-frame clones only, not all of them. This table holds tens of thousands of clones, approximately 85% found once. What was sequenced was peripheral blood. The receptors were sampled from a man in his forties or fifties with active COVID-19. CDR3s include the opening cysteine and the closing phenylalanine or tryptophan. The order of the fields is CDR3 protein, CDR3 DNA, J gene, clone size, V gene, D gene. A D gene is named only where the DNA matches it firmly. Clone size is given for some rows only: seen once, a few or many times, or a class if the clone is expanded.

cdr3_aa: CASSQGSRDRRKLFF
cdr3_nt: TGCGCCAGCAGCCAAGGGTCGCGGGACCGGCGAAAACTGTTTTTT
j_call: TRBJ1-4
clone_size: .
v_call: TRBV4-1
d_call: .

cdr3_aa: CASSLLGQVDGYTF
cdr3_nt: TGCGCCAGCAGCCTCCTCGGACAGGTCGATGGCTACACCTTC
j_call: TRBJ1-2
clone_size: .
v_call: TRBV4-3
d_call: TRBD1

cdr3_aa: CASRMTGAGTDTQYF
cdr3_nt: TGTGCCAGCAGGATGACAGGGGCCGGCACAGATACGCAGTATTTT
j_call: TRBJ2-3
clone_size: .
v_call: TRBV6-5
d_call: TRBD1

cdr3_aa: CASSLVRQGLNIQYF
cdr3_nt: TGTGCCAGTAGTCTAGTGAGACAGGGCTTGAACATTCAGTACTTC
j_call: TRBJ2-4
clone_size: .
v_call: TRBV19
d_call: TRBD1

cdr3_aa: CASSLATSGRALNEQFF
cdr3_nt: TGTGCCAGCAGCTTGGCGACTAGCGGGAGGGCCCTCAATGAGCAGTTCTTC
j_call: TRBJ2-1
clone_size: .
v_call: TRBV5-8
d_call: TRBD2

cdr3_aa: CASSQGRLAGGSETQYF
cdr3_nt: TGTGCCAGCAGCCAAGGTCGTCTAGCGGGAGGGTCGGAGACCCAGTACTTC
j_call: TRBJ2-5
clone_size: .
v_call: TRBV4-2
d_call: TRBD2

cdr3_aa: CASSLTTETYEQYF
cdr3_nt: TGCGCCAGCAGCTTAACGACTGAGACCTACGAGCAGTACTTC
j_call: TRBJ2-7
clone_size: .
v_call: TRBV5-1
d_call: .

cdr3_aa: CASSFWQDPRGEQFF
cdr3_nt: TGCGCCAGCAGCTTCTGGCAGGACCCTAGGGGTGAGCAGTTCTTC
j_call: TRBJ2-1
clone_size: .
v_call: TRBV5-1
d_call: .

cdr3_aa: CASSTTGTGANTGELFF
cdr3_nt: TGTGCCAGTAGTACAACCGGGACAGGGGCTAACACCGGGGAGCTGTTTTTT
j_call: TRBJ2-2
clone_size: once
v_call: TRBV19
d_call: TRBD1

cdr3_aa: CASSATSENEQFF
cdr3_nt: TGTGCCAGCAGTGCGACTAGCGAAAATGAGCAGTTCTTC
j_call: TRBJ2-1
clone_size: once
v_call: TRBV28
d_call: TRBD2

cdr3_aa: CASSIEQGTYGYTF
cdr3_nt: TGTGCCAGCAGCATAGAACAGGGTACCTATGGCTACACCTTC
j_call: TRBJ1-2
clone_size: .
v_call: TRBV2
d_call: .

cdr3_aa: CAIRPGTKGDNQPQHF
cdr3_nt: TGTGCCATCAGGCCCGGGACAAAAGGTGACAATCAGCCCCAGCATTTT
j_call: TRBJ1-5
clone_size: .
v_call: TRBV10-3
d_call: .

cdr3_aa: CASSPLAGGPRETQYF
cdr3_nt: TGTGCCAGCAGTCCGCTAGCGGGAGGCCCCCGAGAGACCCAGTACTTC
j_call: TRBJ2-5
clone_size: .
v_call: TRBV6-2/TRBV6-3
d_call: TRBD2

cdr3_aa: CASSYRTLSYEQYF
cdr3_nt: TGTGCCAGCAGTTATAGGACTTTATCCTACGAGCAGTACTTC
j_call: TRBJ2-7
clone_size: .
v_call: TRBV27
d_call: .

cdr3_aa: CASRLGTETKAFF
cdr3_nt: TGTGCCAGCAGACTAGGGACAGAGACGAAAGCTTTCTTT
j_call: TRBJ1-1
clone_size: .
v_call: TRBV2
d_call: TRBD1

cdr3_aa: CASSTTGVNQPQHF
cdr3_nt: TGTGCCAGCAGCACGACAGGGGTCAATCAGCCCCAGCATTTT
j_call: TRBJ1-5
clone_size: .
v_call: TRBV11-2
d_call: TRBD1

cdr3_aa: CASSPGASGRWSEQYF
cdr3_nt: TGCGCCAGCAGCCCGGGGGCTAGCGGGAGGTGGTCCGAGCAGTACTTC
j_call: TRBJ2-7
clone_size: .
v_call: TRBV5-1
d_call: TRBD2

cdr3_aa: CASSYSRREQYF
cdr3_nt: TGTGCCAGCAGTTACTCGAGGCGCGAGCAGTACTTC
j_call: TRBJ2-7
clone_size: few
v_call: TRBV6-2/TRBV6-3
d_call: .

cdr3_aa: CASSAGLAGVTDTQYF
cdr3_nt: TGTGCCAGCAGTGCGGGACTAGCGGGAGTTACAGATACGCAGTATTTT
j_call: TRBJ2-3
clone_size: .
v_call: TRBV2
d_call: TRBD2

cdr3_aa: CASGRYGQGNTEAFF
cdr3_nt: TGTGCCAGTGGTAGGTATGGACAGGGCAACACTGAAGCTTTCTTT
j_call: TRBJ1-1
clone_size: .
v_call: TRBV19
d_call: TRBD1

cdr3_aa: CASNKAQGRNEQFF
cdr3_nt: TGTGCCAGCAATAAAGCTCAGGGTAGGAATGAGCAGTTCTTC
j_call: TRBJ2-1
clone_size: .
v_call: TRBV6-6
d_call: .

cdr3_aa: CASSPRGFVADTQYF
cdr3_nt: TGTGCCAGTAGTCCCCGGGGGTTCGTTGCAGATACGCAGTATTTT
j_call: TRBJ2-3
clone_size: .
v_call: TRBV19
d_call: .

cdr3_aa: CASSYIPGQGTGYTF
cdr3_nt: TGTGCCAGCAGTTATATCCCGGGACAGGGGACTGGCTACACCTTC
j_call: TRBJ1-2
clone_size: .
v_call: TRBV2
d_call: TRBD1

cdr3_aa: CASSLPPGGDGYTF
cdr3_nt: TGTGCCAGCAGCTTGCCCCCAGGAGGGGATGGCTACACCTTC
j_call: TRBJ1-2
clone_size: once
v_call: TRBV5-8
d_call: .

cdr3_aa: CASSYDDRRGADTQYF
cdr3_nt: TGTGCCAGCAGTTACGACGACAGACGGGGGGCAGATACGCAGTATTTT
j_call: TRBJ2-3
clone_size: .
v_call: TRBV6-2/TRBV6-3
d_call: TRBD2

cdr3_aa: CASSWQADTQYF
cdr3_nt: TGTGCCAGCAGCTGGCAGGCAGATACGCAGTATTTT
j_call: TRBJ2-3
clone_size: .
v_call: TRBV9
d_call: .